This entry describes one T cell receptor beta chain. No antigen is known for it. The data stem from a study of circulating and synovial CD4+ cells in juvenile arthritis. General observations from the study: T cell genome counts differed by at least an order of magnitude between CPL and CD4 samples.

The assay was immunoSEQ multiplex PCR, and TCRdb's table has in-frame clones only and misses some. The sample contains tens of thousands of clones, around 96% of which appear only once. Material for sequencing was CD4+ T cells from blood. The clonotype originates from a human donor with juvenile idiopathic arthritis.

The chain's CDR3 is CASSLDSGTGSPLHF. DNA for the CDR3: TGCGCCAGCAGCTTGGACAGCGGAACCGGGTCACCCCTCCACTTT. This chain connects TRBV5-1 to TRBJ1-6; no clear D. This CDR3 is 15 amino acids long. Trimming cost V 0 bases and J 10 bases, with 14 bases left between them. CDR1 SGHRS and CDR2 YFSETQ come from the germline V gene.